A single sample gave rise to the 28 T cell receptor beta chains below, sequenced in a study of beta chain features in type 1 diabetes. The study reverse transcribed the entire isolated RNA, so it sequenced expressed TCRB transcripts. Clones were sequenced by immunoSEQ multiplex PCR, and TCRdb holds only the in-frame ones, with some missing. The data show 600,000 to 650,000 clones, 15% to 18% seen once. The source material was naive CD4+ T cells from blood. Receptors originate from a man between 18 and 29 years old in good health.

The gene calls are TRBV2 and TRBJ2-1; possibly TRBD2 for D (6 bases). The V end was cut by 4 bases, the J end by 4 bases, with 17 bases between. This CDR3 is built from 16 residues. Per the germline V gene, CDR1 is SNHLY and CDR2 is FYNNEI. DNA for the CDR3: TGTGCCAGCAGTGCCGGGACTGTAGTAGCTTACAATGAGCAGTTCTTC. Protein: CASSAGTVVAYNEQFF.

J is TRBJ2-3 and V is TRBV20-1; the D is unclear. Germline CDR1 DFQATT, CDR2 SNEGSKA (reference sequence). This CDR3 comprises 11 residues. The V end was cut by 1 base, the J end by 6 bases, with 5 bases between. The CDR3 here is CSARVMDTQYF. The CDR3 DNA follows: TGCAGTGCTAGAGTCATGGATACGCAGTATTTT.

This clone has a handful of counts. The chain employs TRBV6-5 and TRBJ2-4, with D possibly being TRBD2 (6 bases). This CDR3 is built from 14 residues. Germline V gives CDR1 MNHEY, CDR2 SVGAGI. The V gene lost 0 bases and the J gene lost 6 bases, with 9 bases spanning the gap. The CDR3 region is CASSYSRGSNIQYF. The CDR3 DNA follows: TGTGCCAGCAGTTACTCGCGGGGTTCAAACATTCAGTACTTC.

This chain uses TRBV15 with TRBJ1-2, with 7 bases matching TRBD1. Per the germline V gene, CDR1 is LNHNV and CDR2 is YYDKDF (reference sequence). Unmatched junction bases numbered 4, after V lost 8 bases and J lost 4 bases. The CDR3 runs 12 residues. In DNA, the CDR3 is TGTGCCACCCTAGGGGGCGGCTATGGCTACACCTTC. Its translation: CATLGGGYGYTF.

This clone appeared a few times. The chain uses TRBV7-9 and TRBJ1-1, with 7 bases fitting TRBD1. This CDR3 has 15 residues. V was pared by 5 bases and J by 4 bases, with 10 bases of the junction left unmatched. CDR1 SEHNR and CDR2 FQNEAQ come from the germline V gene (reference sequence). The CDR3 nucleotides are TGTGCCAGCAGCCCAATGACAGGGATCGGCACTGAAGCTTTCTTT. Protein sequence: CASSPMTGIGTEAFF. Full variable domain (missing parts from reference TRBV7-9 and TRBJ1-1): DTGVSQNPRHKITKRGQNVTFRCDPISEHNRLYWYRQTLGQGPEFLTYFQNEAQLEKSRLLSDRFSAERPKGSFSTLEIQRTEQGDSAMYLCASSPMTGIGTEAFFGQGTRLTVV.

The sample holds a few counts of this clone. This chain joins TRBV4-2 and TRBJ2-1; D might be TRBD1 (6 bases). CDR1 is LGHNA and CDR2 is YNFKEQ in the germline V gene. The CDR3 covers 12 residues. V was cut by 4 bases and J by 5 bases, with 6 bases left in between. The CDR3 loop is CASSRTDNEQFF. The DNA for the CDR3 is TGTGCCAGCAGCCGGACAGACAATGAGCAGTTCTTC.

V and J are TRBV5-6 and TRBJ1-6, with TRBD1 identical over 8 bases. With V trimmed by 6 bases and J by 9 bases, 11 bases remained unmatched. The CDR3 sequence is 15 residues long. Germline CDR1 SGHDT, CDR2 YYEEEE. The CDR3 nucleotides are TGTGCCAGCACCCTCAGGGGGCAGGGTCGTTCACCCCTCCACTTT. Translating it yields CASTLRGQGRSPLHF.

This chain connects TRBV25-1 to TRBJ1-2; 9 bases align to TRBD1. The CDR3 extends over 16 amino acids. The junction had 10 bases not matched to a gene; V was cut back by 1 base and J by 7 bases. CDR1 is MGHDK, CDR2 SYGVNS, per germline. The CDR3 bases are TGTGCCAGCAGTGAATGGGGACAGGGCCAGGGTGGTGGCTACACCTTC. It translates to CASSEWGQGQGGGYTF.

This clone was observed a few times. This chain joins TRBV18 and TRBJ2-7; D ambiguous. V gave up 0 bases and J gave up 3 bases, with 12 bases separating them. The CDR3 extends over 15 amino acids. Germline V gives CDR1 KGHSH, CDR2 LQKENI. The CDR3 reads CASSPPGFSDYEQYF. CDR3 in DNA: TGTGCCAGCTCACCACCTGGTTTTTCGGACTACGAGCAGTACTTC.

The chain recombines TRBV6-1 with TRBJ2-6; weak D call: TRBD2 (5 bases). The V gene lost 1 base and the J gene lost 0 bases, with 16 bases spanning the gap. Per the germline V gene, CDR1 is MNHNS and CDR2 is SASEGT. The CDR3 totals 19 residues. CDR3 in amino acids: CASSEGGPRTYSGANVLTF. CDR3 nucleotide sequence: TGTGCCAGCAGTGAAGGAGGGCCGCGTACTTACTCTGGGGCCAACGTCCTGACTTTC.

This clone was seen only a few times. V gene TRBV4-1 combines with J gene TRBJ2-2; a possible D gene is TRBD2 (5 bases). Per the germline V gene, CDR1 is MGHRA and CDR2 is YSYEKL. V shed 1 base and J shed 6 bases, with 15 bases lying between them. CDR3 length equals 16 residues. For the CDR3, the DNA is TGCGCCAGCAGCCAAGGTGGGTTAGCGAGCCCCGGGGAGCTGTTTTTT. This sequence encodes CASSQGGLASPGELFF.

The table lists this clone with a few counts. The CDR3 spells CASSFLDRTRAGELFF. The DNA of the CDR3 is TGTGCCAGCAGCTTCTTAGACAGGACGCGCGCCGGGGAGCTGTTTTTT. This chain links TRBV7-9 with TRBJ2-2; weak D call: TRBD1 (6 bases). CDR3 length: 16 residues. Germline loops: CDR1 SEHNR, CDR2 FQNEAQ (reference sequence). V was trimmed by 3 bases and J by 6 bases, leaving 17 bases between them.

The chain has TRBV5-4 and TRBJ2-5; TRBD2 matches at 13 bases. This CDR3 is 16 amino acids long. CDR1 and CDR2 (germline): SGHNT, YYREEE (reference sequence). Trimming removed 4 bases from V and 3 bases from J; junction bases left unmatched: 6. This chain's CDR3 is CASSKGLAGSKETQYF. For the CDR3, the DNA is TGTGCCAGCAGCAAGGGACTAGCGGGGTCAAAAGAGACCCAGTACTTC.

This clone was recorded a few times. The rearrangement links TRBV11-1 to TRBJ2-2; 9 bases line up with TRBD1. Germline V gene data show CDR1 as SGHAT and CDR2 as FQDESV (reference sequence). The V gene end was trimmed by 8 bases and the J gene end by 2 bases; junction bases not matched to a gene: 3. The CDR3 runs to 14 residues. Here the CDR3 DNA reads TGTGCCAGCGGGACAGGGATAAACACCGGGGAGCTGTTTTTT. Translated: CASGTGINTGELFF.

This clone was detected only a few times. The V call is TRBV5-1, the J call TRBJ1-5; TRBD1 is a possible D gene (5 bases). Germline CDR1 is SGHRS and CDR2 is YFSETQ. The length of the CDR3 is 14 residues. V shed 2 bases and J shed 5 bases, with 11 bases lying between them. The CDR3 loop is CASSFREGDQPQHF. As DNA, the CDR3 is TGCGCCAGCAGCTTCAGGGAGGGAGATCAGCCCCAGCATTTT.

This clone was detected a few times. J is TRBJ2-1 and V is TRBV28; the match to TRBD1 covers 7 bases. V lost 3 bases to trimming and J lost 4 bases; unmatched junction nucleotides: 9. The V gene's germline CDR1 is MDHEN and CDR2 SYDVKM. This CDR3 has 16 amino acids. CDR3 sequence: CASSLRRQGTYNEQFF. The CDR3 DNA reads as TGTGCCAGCAGTTTGAGGCGACAGGGAACTTACAATGAGCAGTTCTTC.

The CDR3 region has the DNA TGCGCCAGCAGTCAATCAATGACAGGGACCAACTATGGCTACACCTTC. Its translation is CASSQSMTGTNYGYTF. This chain joins TRBV23-1 and TRBJ1-2; 7 nucleotides agree with TRBD1. TRBV23-1 carries the ORF label, with uncertain function. This CDR3 has 16 amino acids. V was clipped by 0 bases and J by 2 bases; unmatched bases: 6.

This clone was detected a few times. V and J are TRBV7-2 and TRBJ2-1; the D is unclear. V lost 3 bases, J lost 1 base, and 16 bases lay in between. This CDR3 has 17 residues. Germline CDR1 is SGHTA and CDR2 is FQGNSA. CDR3 sequence reads: CASSLGFGSSSYNEQFF. CDR3 DNA: TGTGCCAGCAGCTTGGGTTTTGGGTCTTCTTCCTACAATGAGCAGTTCTTC.

This clone was counted a few times. The chain employs TRBV6-6 and TRBJ2-1; TRBD2 matches at 11 bases. The CDR3 consists of 15 residues. The V gene end was trimmed by 5 bases and the J gene end by 9 bases; junction bases not matched to a gene: 9. Germline assignment: CDR1 MNHNY and CDR2 SVGAGI (reference sequence). The CDR3 bases are TGTGCCAGCAGTAGCGGGACTAGCGGTATGGGTGAGCAGTTCTTC. It codes for CASSSGTSGMGEQFF.

The chain recombines TRBV5-6 with TRBJ2-7; D is uncertain. The germline CDR1 and CDR2 sequences are SGHDT and YYEEEE. The CDR3 contains 13 residues. Between the trimmed V and J ends, which lost 2 bases and 3 bases, there was a span of 9 bases. The CDR3, as DNA: TGTGCCAGCAGCTTTGCGCAGAACTACGAGCAGTACTTC. It translates to CASSFAQNYEQYF.

This chain joins TRBV6-1 and TRBJ2-3, with 8 positions matching TRBD2. This CDR3 has 14 amino acids. Germline CDR1 and CDR2: MNHNS and SASEGT. J gave up 1 base and V 3 bases, and 0 bases lay outside the gene matches. The CDR3 is CASSERGGTDTQYF. The CDR3, as DNA: TGTGCCAGCAGTGAGCGGGGGGGCACAGATACGCAGTATTTT.

This chain links TRBV7-3 with TRBJ1-1; D perhaps matches TRBD1 (6 bases). The germline V gene encodes CDR1 SGHTA and CDR2 FQGTGA. Trimming stripped 1 base from V and 4 bases from J, with 10 bases between. This CDR3 region has 14 residues. The CDR3 nucleotides read TGTGCCAGCAGCTTAAACAGGGATGCCACTGAAGCTTTCTTT. Protein product: CASSLNRDATEAFF.

The rearrangement links TRBV5-1 to TRBJ1-1; 10 positions match TRBD1. This CDR3 has 14 amino acids. In germline, CDR1 is SGHRS, CDR2 YFSETQ. Losses at the gene ends were 3 bases for V and 6 bases for J; bases not matched to a gene: 5. The CDR3: CASSSTGGSPEAFF. Written as DNA, the CDR3 is TGCGCCAGCAGCTCGACAGGGGGCTCCCCTGAAGCTTTCTTT.

This clone appeared a few times. V usage is TRBV27 and J usage is TRBJ2-1; 9 bases map to TRBD2. CDR1 and CDR2 from the germline V gene are MNHEY and SMNVEV (reference sequence). This CDR3 is 16 amino acids long. V trimming: 6 bases; J trimming: 2 bases; junction bases outside the gene matches: 8. This CDR3 is CASSRKGGGAYNEQFF. CDR3 in DNA: TGTGCCAGCAGCCGAAAGGGCGGGGGGGCCTACAATGAGCAGTTCTTC.

The chain uses TRBV19 and TRBJ1-2; D may be TRBD1 (5 bases). The CDR3 is made up of 11 amino acids. Deletions cut 6 bases from V and 6 bases from J, with 8 bases between. CDR1 is LNHDA, CDR2 SQIVND, per germline (reference sequence). The CDR3 is CASSRVDGYTF. The CDR3 nucleotides are TGTGCCAGTAGCAGGGTCGATGGCTACACCTTC.

This clone has more than one count but fewer than ten. The chain combines TRBV5-6 with TRBJ1-1; D is unresolved. The ends were cut back, 0 bases at V and 4 bases at J, with 13 bases in the middle. This CDR3 region has 15 residues. In germline, CDR1 is SGHDT, CDR2 YYEEEE. The CDR3 protein is CASSLGRLGGTEAFF. The CDR3 DNA sequence: TGTGCCAGCAGCTTGGGACGGCTCGGTGGCACTGAAGCTTTCTTT. Based on the CDR3 plus reference TRBV5-6 and TRBJ1-1, the full variable domain is DAGVTQSPTHLIKTRGQQVTLRCSPKSGHDTVSWYQQALGQGPQFIFQYYEEEERQRGNFPDRFSGHQFPNYSSELNVNALLLGDSALYLCASSLGRLGGTEAFFGQGTRLTVV.

The rearrangement joins TRBV11-2 to TRBJ2-5; 8 bases agree with TRBD2. Losses at the gene ends were 5 bases for V and 4 bases for J; bases not matched to a gene: 15. Germline V lookup: CDR1 SGHAT, CDR2 FQNNGV. CDR3 length: 17 amino acids. CDR3 sequence (DNA): TGTGCCAGCAGCCGGTTAGAGCCCAGCGGGAGACGAGAGACCCAGTACTTC. Amino acids: CASSRLEPSGRRETQYF.

This clone was detected only a few times. This sequence joins TRBV7-2 and TRBJ2-2; TRBD2 matches 8 bases. CDR1 is SGHTA, CDR2 FQGNSA, per germline. J gave up 4 bases and V 7 bases, and 11 bases lay outside the gene matches. CDR3 size: 16 residues. The CDR3 DNA follows: TGTGCCAGCATCCGTCAAAGCGGGAGTGGCACCGGGGAGCTGTTTTTT. Amino acid sequence: CASIRQSGSGTGELFF.